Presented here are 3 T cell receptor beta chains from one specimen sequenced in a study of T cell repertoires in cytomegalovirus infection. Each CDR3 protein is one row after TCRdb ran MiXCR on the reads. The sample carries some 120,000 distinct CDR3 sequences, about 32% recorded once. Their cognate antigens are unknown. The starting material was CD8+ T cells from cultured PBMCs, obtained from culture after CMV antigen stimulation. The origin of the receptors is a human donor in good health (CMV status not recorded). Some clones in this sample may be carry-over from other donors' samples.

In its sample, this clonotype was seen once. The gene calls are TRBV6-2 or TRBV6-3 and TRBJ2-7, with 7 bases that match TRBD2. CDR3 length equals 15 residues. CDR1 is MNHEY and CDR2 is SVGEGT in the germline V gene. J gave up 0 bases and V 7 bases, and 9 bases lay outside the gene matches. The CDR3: CASTLGREDSYEQYF. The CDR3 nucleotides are TGTGCCAGCACCTTAGGGAGGGAGGACTCCTACGAGCAGTACTTC.

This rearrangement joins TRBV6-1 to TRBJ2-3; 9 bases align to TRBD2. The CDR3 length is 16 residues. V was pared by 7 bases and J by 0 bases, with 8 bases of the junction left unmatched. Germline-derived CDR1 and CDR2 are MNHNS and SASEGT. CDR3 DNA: TGTGCCAGCACAAGAAGCACTAGCGGGAGCACAGATACGCAGTATTTT. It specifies CASTRSTSGSTDTQYF.

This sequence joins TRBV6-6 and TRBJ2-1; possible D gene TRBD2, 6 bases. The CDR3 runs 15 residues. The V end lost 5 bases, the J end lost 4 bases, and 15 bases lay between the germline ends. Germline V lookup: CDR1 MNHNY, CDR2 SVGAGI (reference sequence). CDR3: CASSGGAEPYNEQFF. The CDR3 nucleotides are TGTGCCAGCAGTGGCGGGGCCGAACCATACAATGAGCAGTTCTTC.